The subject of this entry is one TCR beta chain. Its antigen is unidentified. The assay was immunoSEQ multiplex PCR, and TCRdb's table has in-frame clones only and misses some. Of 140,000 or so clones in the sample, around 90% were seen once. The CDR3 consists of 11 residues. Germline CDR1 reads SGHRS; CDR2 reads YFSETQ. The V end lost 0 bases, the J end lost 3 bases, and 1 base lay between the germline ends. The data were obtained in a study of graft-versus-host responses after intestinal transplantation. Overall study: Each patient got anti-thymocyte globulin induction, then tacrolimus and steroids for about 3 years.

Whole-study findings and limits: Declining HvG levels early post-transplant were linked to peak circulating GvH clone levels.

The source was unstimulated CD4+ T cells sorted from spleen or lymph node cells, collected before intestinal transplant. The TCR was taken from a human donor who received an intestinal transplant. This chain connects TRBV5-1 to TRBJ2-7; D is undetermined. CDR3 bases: TGCGCCAGCAGCTTGGGCTACGAGCAGTACTTC. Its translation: CASSLGYEQYF. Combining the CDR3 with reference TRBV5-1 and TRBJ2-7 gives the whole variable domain KAGVTQTPRYLIKTRGQQVTLSCSPISGHRSVSWYQQTPGQGLQFLFEYFSETQRNKGNFPGRFSGRQFSNSRSEMNVSTLELGDSALYLCASSLGYEQYFGPGTRLTVT.